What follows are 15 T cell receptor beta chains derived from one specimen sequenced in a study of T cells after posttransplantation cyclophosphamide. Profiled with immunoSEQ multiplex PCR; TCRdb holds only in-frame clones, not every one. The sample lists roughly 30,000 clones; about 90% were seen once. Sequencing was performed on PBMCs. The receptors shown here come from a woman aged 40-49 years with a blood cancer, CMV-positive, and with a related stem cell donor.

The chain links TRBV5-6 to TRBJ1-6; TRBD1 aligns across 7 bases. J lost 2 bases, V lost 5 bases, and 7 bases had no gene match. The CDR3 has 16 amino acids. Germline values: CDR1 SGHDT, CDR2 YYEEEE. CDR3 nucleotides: TGTGCCAGCAGGTTCAGGGGGGTCCCCTATAATTCACCCCTCCACTTT. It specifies CASRFRGVPYNSPLHF.

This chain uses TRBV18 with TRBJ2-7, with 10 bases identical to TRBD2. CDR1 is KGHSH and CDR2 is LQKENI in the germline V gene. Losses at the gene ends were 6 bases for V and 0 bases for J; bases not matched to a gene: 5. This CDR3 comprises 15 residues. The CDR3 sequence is CASSLSGGLSYEQYF. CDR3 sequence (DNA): TGTGCCAGCTCTCTTAGCGGGGGGCTCTCCTACGAGCAGTACTTC.

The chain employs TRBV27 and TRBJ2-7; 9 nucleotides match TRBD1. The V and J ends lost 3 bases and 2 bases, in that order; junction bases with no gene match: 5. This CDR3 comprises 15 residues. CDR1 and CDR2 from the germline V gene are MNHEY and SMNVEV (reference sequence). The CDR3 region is CASSFKGDRAYEQYF. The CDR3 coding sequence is TGTGCCAGCAGTTTTAAGGGGGACAGGGCCTACGAGCAGTACTTC.

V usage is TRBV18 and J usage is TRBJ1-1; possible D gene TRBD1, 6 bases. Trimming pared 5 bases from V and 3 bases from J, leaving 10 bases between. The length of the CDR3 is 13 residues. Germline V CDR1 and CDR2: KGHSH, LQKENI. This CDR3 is CASSSNRDTEAFF. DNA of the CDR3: TGTGCCAGCTCATCTAACAGGGACACTGAAGCTTTCTTT.

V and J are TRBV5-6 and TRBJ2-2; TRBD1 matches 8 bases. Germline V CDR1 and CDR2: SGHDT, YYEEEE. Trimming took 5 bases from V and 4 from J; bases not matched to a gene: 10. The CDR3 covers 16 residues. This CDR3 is CASSPGGLALTGELFF. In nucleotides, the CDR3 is TGTGCCAGCAGTCCAGGGGGCCTAGCCCTCACCGGGGAGCTGTTTTTT.

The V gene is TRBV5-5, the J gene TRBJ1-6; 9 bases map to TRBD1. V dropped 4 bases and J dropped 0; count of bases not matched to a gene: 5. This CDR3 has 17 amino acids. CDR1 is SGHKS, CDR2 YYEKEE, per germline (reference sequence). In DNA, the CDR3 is TGTGCCAGCAGCAGGAGACAGGGGGGCTCCTATAATTCACCCCTCCACTTT. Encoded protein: CASSRRQGGSYNSPLHF. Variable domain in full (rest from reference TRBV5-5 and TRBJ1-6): DAGVTQSPTHLIKTRGQQVTLRCSPISGHKSVSWYQQVLGQGPQFIFQYYEKEERGRGNFPDRFSARQFPNYSSELNVNALLLGDSALYLCASSRRQGGSYNSPLHFGNGTRLTVT.

CDR3 residues: CASKGYRSTDTQYF. The CDR3 nucleotides are TGTGCCAGCAAAGGTTACAGGAGCACAGATACGCAGTATTTT. The genes are TRBV2 and TRBJ2-3; D is perhaps TRBD1 (5 bases). V was trimmed by 7 bases and J by 0 bases, leaving 11 bases between them. Germline CDR1 SNHLY, CDR2 FYNNEI. The CDR3 extends over 14 amino acids.

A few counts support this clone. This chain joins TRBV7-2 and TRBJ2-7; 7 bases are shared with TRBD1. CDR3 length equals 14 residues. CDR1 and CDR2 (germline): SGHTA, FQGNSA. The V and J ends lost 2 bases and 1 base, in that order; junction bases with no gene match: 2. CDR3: CASSLRQGSYEQYF. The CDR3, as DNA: TGTGCCAGCAGCTTACGACAGGGTTCCTACGAGCAGTACTTC.

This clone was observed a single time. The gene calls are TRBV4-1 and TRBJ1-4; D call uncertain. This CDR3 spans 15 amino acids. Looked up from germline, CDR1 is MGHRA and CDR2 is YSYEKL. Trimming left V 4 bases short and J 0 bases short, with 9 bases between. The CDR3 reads CASSLPGTTNEKLFF. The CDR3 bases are TGCGCCAGCAGCCTGCCCGGGACAACTAATGAAAAACTGTTTTTT.

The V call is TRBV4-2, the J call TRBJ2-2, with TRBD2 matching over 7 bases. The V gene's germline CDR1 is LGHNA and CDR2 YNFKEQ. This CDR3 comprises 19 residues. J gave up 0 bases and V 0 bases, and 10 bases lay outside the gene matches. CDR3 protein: CASSQEFFGAGSNTGELFF. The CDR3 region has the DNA TGTGCCAGCAGCCAAGAATTCTTCGGAGCGGGGTCGAACACCGGGGAGCTGTTTTTT.

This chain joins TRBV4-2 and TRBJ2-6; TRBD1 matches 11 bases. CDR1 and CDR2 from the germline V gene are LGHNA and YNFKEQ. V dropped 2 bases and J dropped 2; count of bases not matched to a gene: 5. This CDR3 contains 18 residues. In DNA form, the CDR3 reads TGTGCCAGCAGCCAACCCCTGGGACAGGGGGCTGGGGCCAACGTCCTGACTTTC. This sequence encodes CASSQPLGQGAGANVLTF.

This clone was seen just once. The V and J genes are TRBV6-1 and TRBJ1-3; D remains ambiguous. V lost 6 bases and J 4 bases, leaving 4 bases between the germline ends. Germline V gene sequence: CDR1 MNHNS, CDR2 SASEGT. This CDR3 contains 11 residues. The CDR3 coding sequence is TGTGCCAGCAGGAGCGGAAACACCATATATTTT. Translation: CASRSGNTIYF.

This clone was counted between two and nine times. The CDR3 bases are TGTGCCAGCAGCTCCAGGGGGCAAGGTGAAGCTTTCTTT. This translates into CASSSRGQGEAFF. The gene calls are TRBV6-6 and TRBJ1-1, with 8 bases fitting TRBD1. V was pared by 6 bases and J by 7 bases, with 7 bases of the junction left unmatched. The CDR3 spans 13 residues. Germline CDR1 MNHNY, CDR2 SVGAGI (reference sequence).

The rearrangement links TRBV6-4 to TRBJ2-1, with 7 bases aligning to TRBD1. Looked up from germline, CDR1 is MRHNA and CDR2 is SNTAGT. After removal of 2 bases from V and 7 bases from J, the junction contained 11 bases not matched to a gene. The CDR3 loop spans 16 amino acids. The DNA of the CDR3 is TGTGCCAGCAGTGACCGACCCGGTGAGGGGGCAAATGAGCAGTTCTTC. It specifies CASSDRPGEGANEQFF.

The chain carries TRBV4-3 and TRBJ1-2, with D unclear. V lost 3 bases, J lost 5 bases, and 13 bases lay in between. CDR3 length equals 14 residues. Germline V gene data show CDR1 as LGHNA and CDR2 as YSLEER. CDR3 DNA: TGCGCCAGCAGCCAGCGCCACAGAACTTATGGCTACACCTTC. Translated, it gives CASSQRHRTYGYTF.